One T cell receptor beta chain is described in this entry. The antigen is not known. The source of the sample is a study of T cell repertoires in cytomegalovirus infection. TCRdb reanalysed the reads using MiXCR and keeps one entry per CDR3 protein. Of tens of thousands of distinct CDR3 sequences in the sample, approximately 39% were seen once. V was cut by 2 bases and J by 6 bases, with 8 bases left in between. The germline V gene has CDR1 MDHEN and CDR2 SYDVKM. CDR3 length equals 13 residues. The clonotype was recovered from a human donor in good health (CMV status not recorded). Some clones in this sample may be carry-over from other donors' samples. The chain has TRBV28 and TRBJ2-1; D is uncertain. The sequencing used CD8+ T cells from cultured PBMCs, collected from culture after CMV antigen stimulation. The CDR3 reads CASSLNPPNEQFF. CDR3 bases: TGTGCCAGCAGTTTAAACCCGCCCAATGAGCAGTTCTTC.